These 9 T cell receptor beta chains were all obtained from the same sample, sequenced in a study of blood T cells in healthy people across ages. With a J-beta primer mix and a sample-barcoded 5' primer, a second PCR ran about 7 to 12 cycles. TCRdb re-called the 5' RACE reads through MiXCR, storing one row per CDR3 protein. The data show about 940,000 distinct CDR3 sequences, roughly 43% seen once. Specimen: blood. The origin of the receptors is a man in his thirties or forties in good health.

The V gene is TRBV11-2, the J gene TRBJ1-1; no definite D call. V was clipped by 5 bases and J by 5 bases, with 15 bases between them. This CDR3 spans 14 amino acids. In germline, CDR1 is SGHAT, CDR2 FQNNGV. The CDR3 region is CASSDWVGETEAFF. CDR3 DNA sequence: TGTGCCAGCAGCGATTGGGTCGGGGAAACTGAAGCTTTCTTT.

This clonotype was observed a few times. This chain uses TRBV20-1 with TRBJ1-2; D might be TRBD1 (6 bases). Looked up from germline, CDR1 is DFQATT and CDR2 is SNEGSKA (reference sequence). CDR3 length: 15 residues. Trimming stripped 5 bases from V and 4 bases from J, with 20 bases between. The CDR3 bases are TGCAGTGCTCCAGAAGATGGGGGGCTAAGCTATGGCTACACCTTC. It specifies CSAPEDGGLSYGYTF.

The rearrangement uses TRBV21-1 and TRBJ2-7; the D segment call TRBD1 is taken from the table without a DNA check. TRBV21-1 is a recognized pseudogene. The CDR3 sequence is 15 residues long. CDR3 bases: TGTGCCAGCAGCAAAGCCGGGGGGCTCTTCTACGAGCAGTACTTC. Translated: CASSKAGGLFYEQYF.

A word on this clonotype: Germline is not matched at one junction end, which may reflect a read error. The chain employs TRBV12-3 or TRBV12-4 and TRBJ2-2, with TRBD2 matching over 12 bases. The CDR3 length is 16 residues. As DNA, the CDR3 is TGTGCCAGCCGTTTTTCTCTAGCGGGGGGGCCCGGGGAGCTGTTTTTT. Translation: CASRFSLAGGPGELFF.

This clonotype was observed a handful of times. The CDR3 here is CSAQHRDRGYNEQFF. The CDR3 nucleotides read TGCAGTGCTCAACACCGGGACAGGGGTTACAATGAGCAGTTCTTC. This chain links TRBV20-1 with TRBJ2-1; 10 positions match TRBD1. This CDR3 comprises 15 residues. Germline V lookup: CDR1 DFQATT, CDR2 SNEGSKA (reference sequence). Germline trimming cut 5 bases from V and 4 bases from J; bases unmatched to any gene: 8.

V is TRBV4-3 and J is TRBJ2-2; a possible D gene is TRBD2 (5 bases). CDR1 and CDR2 (germline): LGHNA, YSLEER. The V gene lost 1 base and the J gene lost 7 bases, with 10 bases spanning the gap. The CDR3 has 14 amino acids. The CDR3 sequence is CASSQGPGIGELFF. In DNA form, the CDR3 reads TGCGCCAGCAGCCAAGGGCCGGGGATCGGGGAGCTGTTTTTT.

This clonotype was observed a few times. This chain links TRBV28 with TRBJ2-1; 11 bases are shared with TRBD2. Losses at the gene ends were 9 bases for V and 7 bases for J; bases not matched to a gene: 5. CDR1 is MDHEN and CDR2 is SYDVKM in the germline V gene. The CDR3 is made up of 13 amino acids. The CDR3 region has the DNA TGTGCCAGTGTAGCGGGGGGGGGTAATGAGCAGTTCTTC. Protein product: CASVAGGGNEQFF.

The table lists this clonotype with many counts. V is TRBV12-5 and J is TRBJ2-5; a possible D gene is TRBD2 (6 bases). V was pared by 3 bases and J by 4 bases, with 9 bases between. CDR1 and CDR2 (germline): LGHNT, FRNRAP. The length of the CDR3 is 13 residues. Written as DNA, the CDR3 is TGTGCTAGTGGTTTAGGAGCGGGAGAGACCCAGTACTTC. Amino acids: CASGLGAGETQYF.

The chain couples TRBV7-3 to TRBJ2-1, with D possibly matching TRBD2 (6 bases). V dropped 3 bases and J dropped 4 bases, with 10 bases sitting between them. Germline lookup yields CDR1 SGHTA and CDR2 FQGTGA. This CDR3 is built from 14 residues. CDR3 coding DNA: TGTGCCAGCAGCTTTGTCGGGGGTTACAATGAGCAGTTCTTC. It codes for CASSFVGGYNEQFF.